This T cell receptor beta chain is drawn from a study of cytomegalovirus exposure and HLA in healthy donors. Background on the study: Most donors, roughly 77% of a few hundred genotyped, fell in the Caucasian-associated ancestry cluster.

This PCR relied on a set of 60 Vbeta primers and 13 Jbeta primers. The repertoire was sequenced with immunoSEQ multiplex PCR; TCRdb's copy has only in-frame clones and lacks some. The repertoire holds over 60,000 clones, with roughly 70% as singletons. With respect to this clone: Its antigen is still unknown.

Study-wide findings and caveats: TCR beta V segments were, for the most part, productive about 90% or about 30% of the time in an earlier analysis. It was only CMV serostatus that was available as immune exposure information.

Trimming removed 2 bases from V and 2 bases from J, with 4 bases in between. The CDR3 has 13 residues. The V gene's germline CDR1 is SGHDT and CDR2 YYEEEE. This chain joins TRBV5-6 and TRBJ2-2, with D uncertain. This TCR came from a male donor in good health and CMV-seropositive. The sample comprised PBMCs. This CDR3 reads CASSFLNTGELFF. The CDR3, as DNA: TGTGCCAGCAGCTTTCTTAACACCGGGGAGCTGTTTTTT.